The rows below give T cell receptor beta chains drawn from one sample of a study of blood T cell repertoires in COVID-19. The assay was immunoSEQ multiplex PCR, and TCRdb's table has in-frame clones only and misses some. The repertoire consists of about 300,000 clones, with under 90% occurring once and the leading ten covering less than 2%. The sequencing sample was made of peripheral blood. These receptors came from a woman in her twenties or thirties with COVID-19, enrolled during active disease. Each CDR3 is given with its conserved first and last residue.

V gene: TRBV9
CDR3 protein: CASSVGARDYGYTF

V gene: TRBV5-6
CDR3 protein: CASSLAQGMRAFF

V gene: TRBV6-6
CDR3 protein: CASKAGGYETQYF

V gene: TRBV30
CDR3 protein: CAWSSTGGATEAFF

V gene: TRBV4-2
CDR3 protein: CASSQDAQGDGNTGELFF

V gene: TRBV7-8
CDR3 protein: CASSFGGVTDTQYF

V gene: TRBV28
CDR3 protein: CASSRRGLHPSHTF

V gene: TRBV2
CDR3 protein: CASSGNRVGQPQHF

V gene: TRBV6-5
CDR3 protein: CASIAGGSGYTEAFF

V gene: TRBV18
CDR3 protein: CASSLDRNNSPLHF

V gene: TRBV5-5
CDR3 protein: CASSLDERSVFF